What follows are 5 T cell receptor beta chains derived from one specimen sequenced in a study of cytomegalovirus exposure and HLA in healthy donors. The PCR employed 60 Vbeta primers together with 13 Jbeta primers. Data came from immunoSEQ multiplex PCR; TCRdb stores just in-frame clones and leaves some out. The table shows 150,000 to 180,000 clones, with nearly 80% occurring only once. Sequencing used PBMCs. The receptors come from a young man in good health and CMV-seropositive.

The CDR3 sequence: CASSVDGTGIAYEQYF. The DNA of the CDR3 is TGTGCCAGCAGCGTAGATGGGACAGGTATAGCCTACGAGCAGTACTTC. The V and J genes are TRBV9 and TRBJ2-7, with 8 bases lining up with TRBD1. Germline loops: CDR1 SGDLS, CDR2 YYNGEE. Trimming at V came to 0 bases and at J to 2 bases, leaving 7 bases not matched to a gene. The CDR3 is made up of 16 amino acids.

The CDR3 DNA sequence: TGCGCCAGCAGCTTGGTTGGCGGGAGGTACGGCGATGAGCAGTTCTTC. Translated: CASSLVGGRYGDEQFF. The chain carries TRBV5-1 and TRBJ2-1; 8 bases map to TRBD2. Trimming cost V 0 bases and J 8 bases; bases outside gene matches: 10. The CDR3 covers 16 residues. The germline V gene encodes CDR1 SGHRS and CDR2 YFSETQ.

The chain joins TRBV27 to TRBJ2-5, with D tentatively TRBD2 (5 bases). Trimming cost V 1 base and J 2 bases, with 11 bases left between them. The germline V gene encodes CDR1 MNHEY and CDR2 SMNVEV (reference sequence). The CDR3 contains 15 residues. The CDR3 DNA reads TGTGCCAGCAGTTTATATAGCGAGATACAAGAGACCCAGTACTTC. Encoded protein: CASSLYSEIQETQYF.

The rearrangement joins TRBV2 to TRBJ1-6; D is undetermined. In germline, CDR1 is SNHLY, CDR2 FYNNEI. V was pared by 8 bases and J by 0 bases, with 8 bases between. CDR3 length: 14 amino acids. The CDR3, as DNA: TGTGCCAGCTTATCGAGCTCCTATAATTCACCCCTCCACTTT. Translation: CASLSSSYNSPLHF.

V is TRBV28 and J is TRBJ1-2; possibly TRBD1 for D (6 bases). V lost 5 bases, J lost 3 bases, and 13 bases lay in between. This CDR3 is built from 14 residues. CDR1 is MDHEN and CDR2 is SYDVKM in the germline V gene. The CDR3 bases are TGTGCCAGCAGTACCTTCTCAGGGGACTATGGCTACACCTTC. It is translated as CASSTFSGDYGYTF.